This entry describes one T cell receptor beta chain. The data derive from a study of cytomegalovirus exposure and HLA in healthy donors. The CDR3 extends over 15 amino acids. Germline V lookup: CDR1 MNHNS, CDR2 SASEGT. Trimming left V 1 base short and J 0 bases short, with 6 bases between. The study ran its PCR with 60 Vbeta and 13 Jbeta primers. The data were produced by immunoSEQ multiplex PCR, yet TCRdb's version contains in-frame clones alone and is incomplete. The repertoire includes roughly 200,000 clones, roughly four fifths of them detected once, and approximately 3.6% sits in the top ten. The V gene is TRBV6-1, the J gene TRBJ2-2, with unresolved D. The receptor was derived from a man aged 40-55 years in good health and CMV-seropositive. The sample was PBMCs. For the CDR3, the DNA is TGTGCCAGCAGTGAAGTGGGCGCGAACACCGGGGAGCTGTTTTTT. Its protein is CASSEVGANTGELFF.